One and the same sample provided the 12 T cell receptor beta chains below, sequenced in a study of T cell responses to AZD1222 COVID-19 vaccine. The protocol was immunoSEQ multiplex PCR, while the TCRdb copy is restricted to in-frame clones and leaves out a portion. The sample yields about 97,000 clones, around 88% seen once. Sequencing used peripheral blood, obtained on day 0 of AZD1222 vaccination. These receptors were obtained from an adult in good health.

The V gene is TRBV6-2 or TRBV6-3, the J gene TRBJ1-5; possibly TRBD1 for D (6 bases). The CDR3 contains 18 residues. The germline V and J ends were trimmed by 0 bases and 4 bases, with 19 bases remaining between them. Germline V lookup: CDR1 MNHEY, CDR2 SVGEGT. The CDR3: CASSYSFMRQESNQPQHF. DNA of the CDR3: TGTGCCAGCAGTTACTCGTTTATGAGACAGGAGTCTAATCAGCCCCAGCATTTT.

The rearrangement links TRBV5-1 to TRBJ2-7; no reliable D call. Germline V CDR1 and CDR2: SGHRS, YFSETQ. V dropped 2 bases and J dropped 3 bases, with 15 bases sitting between them. The CDR3 totals 15 residues. The CDR3 DNA reads TGCGCCAGCAGCTTTGAGGTGGGCGGAAACTACGAGCAGTACTTC. Amino acids: CASSFEVGGNYEQYF.

The chain combines TRBV5-1 with TRBJ2-5; maybe TRBD1 (5 bases). The CDR3 contains 14 residues. Trimming took off 0 bases at V and 3 bases at J, with 9 bases between the two ends. Per germline, CDR1 SGHRS and CDR2 YFSETQ. This chain's CDR3 is CASSLGGSEETQYF. The DNA for the CDR3 is TGCGCCAGCAGCTTGGGGGGCAGCGAAGAGACCCAGTACTTC.

The chain joins TRBV4-3 to TRBJ2-7; 12 nucleotides align to TRBD2. The CDR3 consists of 16 residues. The V segment lost 0 bases and the J segment 4 bases; nucleotides outside the gene matches: 4. The germline V gene encodes CDR1 LGHNA and CDR2 YSLEER. The chain's CDR3 is CASSQDVTSGGYEQYF. In nucleotides, the CDR3 is TGCGCCAGCAGCCAAGATGTCACTAGCGGGGGGTACGAGCAGTACTTC.

The rearrangement joins TRBV12-3 or TRBV12-4 to TRBJ1-1, with TRBD1 matching 8 bases. The CDR3 is 13 residues long. V was pared by 5 bases and J by 14 bases, with 13 bases of the junction left unmatched. CDR3 in DNA: TGTGCCAGCAGTCGCCCCGGGACAGGTTCGAGGTTCTTT. Translated: CASSRPGTGSRFF.

The chain combines TRBV6-5 with TRBJ1-2; maybe TRBD1 (6 bases). The ends were cut back, 2 bases at V and 4 bases at J, with 14 bases in the middle. Germline values: CDR1 MNHEY, CDR2 SVGAGI. The CDR3 extends over 15 amino acids. CDR3 residues: CASSYVAGEAYGYTF. In nucleotides, the CDR3 is TGTGCCAGCAGTTACGTGGCAGGGGAGGCCTATGGCTACACCTTC.

V is TRBV18 and J is TRBJ2-7, with D possibly matching TRBD1 (5 bases). CDR3 size: 13 residues. V gave up 0 bases and J gave up 6 bases, with 9 bases separating them. Looked up from germline, CDR1 is KGHSH and CDR2 is LQKENI. The CDR3 loop is CASSPPGVGEQYF. For the CDR3, the DNA is TGTGCCAGCTCACCACCAGGGGTTGGCGAGCAGTACTTC.

CDR3 region: CASSPRGGTNTEAFF. CDR3 nucleotides: TGCGCCAGCAGCCCGCGGGGGGGAACGAACACTGAAGCTTTCTTT. V usage is TRBV5-1 and J usage is TRBJ1-1; perhaps TRBD1 as D (5 bases). Trimming took off 4 bases at V and 1 base at J, with 14 bases between the two ends. The length of the CDR3 is 15 residues. Germline CDR1 and CDR2: SGHRS and YFSETQ.

V and J are TRBV5-4 and TRBJ2-7, with D possibly called TRBD1 or TRBD2 (7 bases each). CDR1 and CDR2 (germline): SGHNT, YYREEE (reference sequence). Trimming stripped 2 bases from V and 3 bases from J, with 18 bases between. This CDR3 comprises 16 residues. DNA for the CDR3: TGTGCCAGCAGCTTAGGGGGCGGGGGTATGGACTACGAGCAGTACTTC. Amino acids: CASSLGGGGMDYEQYF.

This clone appeared once. CDR3 loop: CAISGSGAGNTIYF. The DNA of the CDR3 is TGTGCCATCAGTGGATCAGGGGCTGGAAACACCATATATTTT. The chain employs TRBV10-3 and TRBJ1-3, with D possibly being TRBD1 (6 bases). Deletions cut 4 bases from V and 2 bases from J, with 9 bases between. The CDR3 has 14 amino acids. Germline CDR1 and CDR2: ENHRY and SYGVKD.

V gene TRBV19 combines with J gene TRBJ1-6; 7 bases are shared with TRBD1. The CDR3 runs to 18 residues. The germline CDR1 and CDR2 sequences are LNHDA and SQIVND (reference sequence). J lost 3 bases, V lost 6 bases, and 14 bases had no gene match. The CDR3 is CASRRKATGTGYNSPLHF. The CDR3 DNA reads TGTGCCAGTAGGCGAAAAGCGACAGGGACGGGCTATAATTCACCCCTCCACTTT.

This chain joins TRBV7-6 and TRBJ2-7, with 8 bases identical to TRBD1. CDR3 length: 14 amino acids. V was clipped by 4 bases and J by 2 bases; unmatched bases: 4. Per germline, CDR1 SGHVS and CDR2 FNYEAQ. In DNA form, the CDR3 reads TGTGCCAGCAGCTCCGACAGGGGAGCCTACGAGCAGTACTTC. This codes for CASSSDRGAYEQYF.